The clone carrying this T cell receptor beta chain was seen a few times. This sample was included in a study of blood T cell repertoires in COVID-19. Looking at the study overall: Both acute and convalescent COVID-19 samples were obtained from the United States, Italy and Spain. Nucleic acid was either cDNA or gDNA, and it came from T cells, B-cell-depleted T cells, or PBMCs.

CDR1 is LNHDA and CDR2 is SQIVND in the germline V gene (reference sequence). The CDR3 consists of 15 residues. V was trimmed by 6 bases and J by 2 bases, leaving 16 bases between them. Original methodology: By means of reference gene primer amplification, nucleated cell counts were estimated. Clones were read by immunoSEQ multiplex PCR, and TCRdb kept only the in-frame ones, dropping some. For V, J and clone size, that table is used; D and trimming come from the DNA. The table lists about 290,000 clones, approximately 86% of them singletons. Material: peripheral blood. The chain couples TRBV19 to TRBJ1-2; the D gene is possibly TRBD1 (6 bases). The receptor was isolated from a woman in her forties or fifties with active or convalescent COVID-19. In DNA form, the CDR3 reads TGTGCCAGTAGCCCAACAGGGCTGAAGAACTATGGCTACACCTTC. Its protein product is CASSPTGLKNYGYTF.